The 10 T cell receptor beta chains below come from one sample, sequenced in a study of human T cells and chemical hapten exposure. Using its own MiXCR run on the RACE reads, TCRdb lists one record per CDR3 protein. This sample has more than 90,000 distinct CDR3 sequences; about 10% occur once, and the top ten carry less than 2.5%. The sample's time point: patch test 1, 2 weeks after DPC sensitization. Treatment of the sample: therapeutic diphenylcyclopropenone sensitization with weekly scalp DPC. The material sequenced was whole blood, taken in connection with sensitization to the hapten diphenylcyclopropenone (DPC). Receptors originate from a man between 40 and 49 years old with alopecia areata. Some clones in this sample may be carry-over from other donors' samples.

The chain uses TRBV30 and TRBJ2-3; D call uncertain. Germline V gene data show CDR1 as GTSNPN and CDR2 as SVGIG (reference sequence). There are 12 residues in the CDR3. The ends were cut back, 3 bases at V and 1 base at J, with 5 bases in the middle. Here the CDR3 reads CAWRGGTDTQYF. CDR3 sequence (DNA): TGTGCCTGGAGAGGTGGCACAGATACGCAGTATTTT.

V and J are TRBV29-1 and TRBJ2-1; D perhaps matches TRBD2 (6 bases). The germline V gene has CDR1 SQVTM and CDR2 ANQGSEA. The CDR3 sequence is 14 residues long. The V end was cut by 7 bases, the J end by 7 bases, with 20 bases between. CDR3 coding DNA: TGCAGCGCCGTTGGGGGGACCGGGTGGAATGAGCAGTTCTTC. Amino acids: CSAVGGTGWNEQFF.

The table lists this clonotype with a few counts. The genes are TRBV21-1 and TRBJ1-6; the listed D gene, TRBD1, was not tested against the DNA. TRBV21-1 is classified as a pseudogene. CDR3 size: 17 residues. The CDR3 reads CASSKERGQRGQSPLHF. CDR3 bases: TGTGCCAGCAGCAAAGAGAGGGGCCAAAGGGGGCAATCACCCCTCCACTTT.

This clonotype has a handful of counts. This chain uses TRBV7-2 with TRBJ2-1, with D unclear. Per the germline V gene, CDR1 is SGHTA and CDR2 is FQGNSA. V gave up 1 base and J gave up 10 bases, with 11 bases separating them. The length of the CDR3 is 13 residues. CDR3 in DNA: TGTGCCAGCAGCTTAGGGGCCGCGCGGGAGCAGTTCTTC. Translating it yields CASSLGAAREQFF.

The chain is built from TRBV4-1 and TRBJ2-5, with TRBD2 identical over 11 bases. Germline lookup yields CDR1 MGHRA and CDR2 YSYEKL. Unmatched junction bases numbered 9, after V lost 7 bases and J lost 5 bases. The CDR3 spans 15 residues. The CDR3 sequence: CASTATSGSGETQYF. Here the CDR3 DNA reads TGCGCCAGCACCGCAACTAGCGGGAGCGGGGAGACCCAGTACTTC.

At least ten counts were recorded for this clonotype. The genes are TRBV19 and TRBJ1-5, with D possibly matching TRBD1 (5 bases). V was shortened by 5 bases and J by 5 bases, with 10 bases between the two germline ends. The germline CDR1 and CDR2 sequences are LNHDA and SQIVND (reference sequence). The CDR3 is made up of 13 amino acids. CDR3 in DNA: TGTGCCAGTAGTTTCGGGGACTATCAGCCCCAGCATTTT. Amino acids: CASSFGDYQPQHF.

This clonotype occurred many times. V is TRBV24-1 and J is TRBJ1-6; no clear D gene. The CDR3 contains 13 residues. The V gene lost 4 bases and the J gene lost 2 bases, with 2 bases spanning the gap. From germline, CDR1 is KGHDR and CDR2 SFDVKD. The CDR3 DNA follows: TGTGCCACCAGTGAGGCCTATAATTCACCCCTCCACTTT. Residues: CATSEAYNSPLHF.

The chain recombines TRBV7-2 with TRBJ2-5; TRBD1 matches 9 bases. V was pared by 7 bases and J by 6 bases, with 6 bases of the junction left unmatched. Germline assignment: CDR1 SGHTA and CDR2 FQGNSA. The CDR3 is made up of 13 amino acids. The DNA for the CDR3 is TGTGCCAGCAACCCACAGGGGGCTAAGACCCAGTACTTC. Translating gives CASNPQGAKTQYF.

The chain has TRBV19 and TRBJ2-5; 7 bases match TRBD1. CDR1 and CDR2 from the germline V gene are LNHDA and SQIVND (reference sequence). The CDR3 is 15 amino acids. With V trimmed by 6 bases and J by 5 bases, 12 bases remained unmatched. The DNA for the CDR3 is TGTGCCAGTAGAACCGGGACAGCTAGGGGGGAGACCCAGTACTTC. Its protein product is CASRTGTARGETQYF.

The rearrangement joins TRBV10-3 to TRBJ2-1; a weak D match, TRBD2 (6 bases). Trimming stripped 3 bases from V and 9 bases from J, with 12 bases between. Germline V gene lookup returns CDR1 ENHRY and CDR2 SYGVKD. The CDR3 is made up of 13 amino acids. The CDR3, as DNA: TGTGCCATCAGTGACTGGGTGGAGGGTGAGCAGTTCTTC. This gives the protein CAISDWVEGEQFF.